This passage covers 15 T cell receptor beta chains from one sample sequenced in a study of human T cells and chemical hapten exposure. The time point is: patch test 2, 6 weeks after DPC sensitization. Treatment reported: therapeutic diphenylcyclopropenone sensitization with weekly scalp DPC. TCRdb ran MiXCR on the RACE reads and lists one entry per CDR3 protein. This repertoire shows approximately 85,000 distinct CDR3 sequences, 10% found once; its top ten account for over 2%. Sequenced here: whole blood, sampled in connection with sensitization to the hapten diphenylcyclopropenone (DPC). The receptor set was obtained from a woman aged 25-40 years with alopecia areata. Some clones in this sample may be carry-over from other donors' samples.

Only a few counts were recorded for this clonotype. The chain links TRBV28 to TRBJ1-1; 7 bases are shared with TRBD1. Per the germline V gene, CDR1 is MDHEN and CDR2 is SYDVKM. The V and J ends lost 5 bases and 8 bases, in that order; junction bases with no gene match: 11. The CDR3 length is 14 residues. The chain's CDR3 is CASSPGQVLGEAFF. CDR3 DNA: TGTGCCAGCAGTCCCGGACAGGTCCTGGGGGAAGCTTTCTTT.

This clonotype has at least ten counts. This chain uses TRBV18 with TRBJ1-5; D unresolved. The CDR3 consists of 16 residues. CDR1 KGHSH and CDR2 LQKENI come from the germline V gene. Trimming shortened V by 1 base and J by 4 bases, and 14 bases separated the two germline ends. The CDR3 DNA reads as TGTGCCAGCTCACCACGGTCAGCGACCCTGAATCAGCCCCAGCATTTT. Translating it yields CASSPRSATLNQPQHF.

V usage is TRBV28 and J usage is TRBJ2-1; 7 bases are a match to TRBD1. The ends lost 11 bases at V and 2 bases at J; junction bases unmatched: 9. The germline gives CDR1 MDHEN, CDR2 SYDVKM. The CDR3 runs 14 residues. The CDR3 region is CASRVQGTYNEQFF. DNA of the CDR3: TGTGCCTCCAGAGTACAGGGGACCTACAATGAGCAGTTCTTC.

The chain recombines TRBV5-1 with TRBJ1-5; perhaps TRBD1 as D (5 bases). CDR1 is SGHRS, CDR2 YFSETQ, per germline. The V and J ends lost 4 bases and 5 bases respectively, with 16 bases between them. This CDR3 has 15 residues. Here the CDR3 DNA reads TGCGCCAGCAGCACGGACGGGGACGGCGATCAGCCCCAGCATTTT. Its translation: CASSTDGDGDQPQHF.

This clonotype has at least ten counts. V is TRBV25-1 and J is TRBJ2-3, with 12 positions matching TRBD2. The junction had 8 bases not matched to a gene; V was cut back by 4 bases and J by 6 bases. Germline CDR1 reads MGHDK; CDR2 reads SYGVNS. This CDR3 comprises 16 residues. CDR3 protein: CASSGDRLAGEDTQYF. The CDR3 DNA reads as TGTGCCAGCAGTGGGGATCGACTAGCGGGAGAGGATACGCAGTATTTT.

In this sample, this clonotype turned up a few times. This sequence joins TRBV7-9 and TRBJ2-5; 11 positions agree with TRBD2. Germline trimming cut 4 bases from V and 4 bases from J; bases unmatched to any gene: 11. Germline V CDR1 and CDR2: SEHNR, FQNEAQ (reference sequence). The CDR3 has 17 residues. The chain's CDR3 is CASSSTSVAGGPETQYF. Written as DNA, the CDR3 is TGTGCCAGCAGCTCAACCTCCGTAGCGGGGGGGCCAGAGACCCAGTACTTC.

This clonotype was seen ten or more times. This rearrangement joins TRBV29-1 to TRBJ2-3; 7 bases are a match to TRBD2. The V and J ends lost 2 bases and 2 bases, in that order; junction bases with no gene match: 4. The length of the CDR3 is 14 residues. CDR1 is SQVTM and CDR2 is ANQGSEA in the germline V gene. CDR3 DNA: TGCAGCGTTGAACCAGCGGGGATCACAGATACGCAGTATTTT. It yields the protein CSVEPAGITDTQYF.

This clonotype was seen at least ten times. V usage is TRBV9 and J usage is TRBJ2-1; a possible D gene is TRBD2 (5 bases). The germline V gene has CDR1 SGDLS and CDR2 YYNGEE. The CDR3 loop spans 16 amino acids. V dropped 4 bases and J dropped 7 bases, with 21 bases sitting between them. Written as DNA, the CDR3 is TGTGCCAGCAGCTCGGAACTAGGAGCGTTTAGGAATGAGCAGTTCTTC. Translated, it gives CASSSELGAFRNEQFF.

Many counts were recorded for this clonotype. The genes are TRBV2 and TRBJ2-2, with D possibly being TRBD1 (5 bases). The V end lost 2 bases, the J end lost 1 base, and 5 bases lay between the germline ends. Germline V gives CDR1 SNHLY, CDR2 FYNNEI. This CDR3 is 14 amino acids long. The CDR3 protein is CASSETGNTGELFF. The CDR3 DNA follows: TGTGCCAGCAGTGAAACAGGGAACACCGGGGAGCTGTTTTTT.

The chain couples TRBV6-5 to TRBJ2-5; maybe TRBD1 (5 bases). Per the germline V gene, CDR1 is MNHEY and CDR2 is SVGAGI. This CDR3 region has 14 residues. Trimming left V 1 base short and J 1 base short, with 7 bases between. CDR3 protein: CASSYWGTQETQYF. CDR3 DNA: TGTGCCAGCAGTTACTGGGGCACCCAAGAGACCCAGTACTTC.

The V call is TRBV4-2, the J call TRBJ1-2; no firm D call. The germline V and J ends were trimmed by 1 base and 3 bases, with 12 bases remaining between them. The CDR3 extends over 15 amino acids. Germline-derived CDR1 and CDR2 are LGHNA and YNFKEQ. The CDR3 is CASSQVLFRDYGYTF. CDR3 in DNA: TGTGCCAGCAGCCAAGTACTGTTTCGGGACTATGGCTACACCTTC.

In this sample, this clonotype turned up many times. The chain links TRBV6-2 or TRBV6-3 to TRBJ1-2; D perhaps matches TRBD1 (6 bases). The V gene's germline CDR1 is MNHEY and CDR2 SVGEGT. Trimming stripped 0 bases from V and 1 base from J, with 18 bases between. The CDR3 is 18 residues long. CDR3 sequence reads: CASSYSGGHGTVNYGYTF. Written as DNA, the CDR3 is TGTGCCAGCAGTTACTCAGGGGGACACGGGACGGTTAACTATGGCTACACCTTC.

At least ten counts were recorded for this clonotype. The rearrangement joins TRBV19 to TRBJ1-2; 8 bases align to TRBD1. The CDR3 has 16 amino acids. Germline CDR1 LNHDA, CDR2 SQIVND (reference sequence). Trimming took 4 bases from V and 1 from J; bases not matched to a gene: 8. The CDR3 region has the DNA TGTGCCAGTAGTAGTATCGGACAGGGAGATAACTATGGCTACACCTTC. Amino acid sequence: CASSSIGQGDNYGYTF.

This rearrangement joins TRBV7-2 to TRBJ2-5; D is perhaps TRBD2 (7 bases). With 5 bases removed from V and 1 base from J, the gap between germline ends came to 14 bases. This CDR3 has 15 amino acids. Looked up from germline, CDR1 is SGHTA and CDR2 is FQGNSA. CDR3 region: CASSRSRGGQETQYF. In DNA, the CDR3 is TGTGCCAGCAGCCGCAGTAGGGGGGGCCAAGAGACCCAGTACTTC.

In its sample, this clonotype was seen a few times. The chain has TRBV6-5 and TRBJ1-3; the D gene is possibly TRBD1 (5 bases). Germline V gene lookup returns CDR1 MNHEY and CDR2 SVGAGI. CDR3 length: 13 residues. V lost 5 bases and J 8 bases, leaving 13 bases between the germline ends. CDR3 coding DNA: TGTGCCAGCAGTCCGCGGGGGGGAGACACCATATATTTT. Translation gives CASSPRGGDTIYF.